Shown below are 25 T cell receptor beta chains from a single sample sequenced in a study of regulatory and conventional T cells in RAG deficiency. Sequencing was performed with immunoSEQ multiplex PCR; in TCRdb, only in-frame clones are kept and a portion is missing. This table holds about 34,000 clones, about 70% found once. The sorted conventional CD4+ T cells were CD25-low and CD127-high, with genomic DNA sequenced. These data also featured in a second study, about regulatory T cells. This second study notes: The PCR used 52 TRBV and 13 TRBJ primers.

The sample comprised CD4+ effector T cells sorted from blood. Receptor source: a human donor in good health.

J is TRBJ2-5 and V is TRBV12-5; D uncertain. Trimming removed 1 base from V and 7 bases from J, with 13 bases in between. Germline CDR1 reads LGHNT; CDR2 reads FRNRAP. The length of the CDR3 is 14 residues. CDR3 DNA: TGTGCTAGTGGTTTGGCGGTGGGCCCCCGGACCCAGTACTTC. Its protein product is CASGLAVGPRTQYF.

The V gene is TRBV7-2, the J gene TRBJ1-1, with D possibly being TRBD1 (6 bases). CDR1 and CDR2 (germline): SGHTA, FQGNSA. The V and J ends lost 5 bases and 4 bases respectively, with 14 bases between them. The length of the CDR3 is 14 residues. The CDR3 spells CASSALQGSTEAFF. DNA for the CDR3: TGTGCCAGCAGCGCTTTACAGGGTAGCACTGAAGCTTTCTTT.

The chain joins TRBV11-2 to TRBJ1-4, with 7 bases fitting TRBD1. Germline CDR1 reads SGHAT; CDR2 reads FQNNGV. The CDR3 is 16 residues long. The trim removed 0 bases at V and 8 bases at J, leaving 9 bases unmatched. In DNA form, the CDR3 reads TGTGCCAGCAGCTTAGACCAGACAGGGAGCCGAGAAAAACTGTTTTTT. This translates into CASSLDQTGSREKLFF.

This rearrangement joins TRBV19 to TRBJ2-7; D unresolved. V was clipped by 1 base and J by 0 bases, with 7 bases between them. CDR1 is LNHDA and CDR2 is SQIVND in the germline V gene (reference sequence). The CDR3 runs 14 residues. DNA for the CDR3: TGTGCCAGTAGTATAGGCAGGCCCTCCTACGAGCAGTACTTC. The encoded protein is CASSIGRPSYEQYF.

V gene TRBV5-4 combines with J gene TRBJ2-7; D might be TRBD2 (5 bases). The CDR3 is 13 residues long. The ends were cut back, 3 bases at V and 2 bases at J, with 9 bases in the middle. Germline CDR1 reads SGHNT; CDR2 reads YYREEE (reference sequence). CDR3 protein: CASSSTGAYEQYF. The CDR3 bases are TGTGCCAGCAGCTCCACCGGGGCCTACGAGCAGTACTTC.

This chain links TRBV6-1 with TRBJ2-7; 10 nucleotides line up with TRBD1. This CDR3 spans 15 amino acids. Germline trimming cut 4 bases from V and 2 bases from J; bases unmatched to any gene: 5. The V gene's germline CDR1 is MNHNS and CDR2 SASEGT. CDR3: CASSGWTGGAYEQYF. CDR3 DNA: TGTGCCAGCAGTGGATGGACAGGGGGAGCCTACGAGCAGTACTTC.

The V gene is TRBV5-1, the J gene TRBJ2-2; a weak D match, TRBD1 (6 bases). Germline values: CDR1 SGHRS, CDR2 YFSETQ. This CDR3 is built from 14 residues. Trimming removed 0 bases from V and 6 bases from J, with 9 bases in between. CDR3 sequence (DNA): TGCGCCAGCAGCTTGGATGGGGGCCCCGGGGAGCTGTTTTTT. Translating gives CASSLDGGPGELFF.

The chain combines TRBV7-2 with TRBJ2-2; D tentatively reads TRBD1 or TRBD2 (6 bases each). The CDR3 is 16 residues long. Germline assignment: CDR1 SGHTA and CDR2 FQGNSA. V gave up 2 bases and J gave up 6 bases, with 16 bases separating them. The CDR3 nucleotides are TGTGCCAGCAGCTTAATCGGGGGCCCCCGGGCCGGGGAGCTGTTTTTT. Translating gives CASSLIGGPRAGELFF.

This chain connects TRBV18 to TRBJ1-5, with D possibly matching TRBD1 (6 bases). V lost 2 bases, J lost 6 bases, and 14 bases lay in between. The CDR3 totals 15 residues. Germline lookup yields CDR1 KGHSH and CDR2 LQKENI. This CDR3 reads CASSPAGGRFQPQHF. CDR3 DNA: TGTGCCAGCTCACCAGCGGGGGGCCGGTTTCAGCCCCAGCATTTT.

The chain recombines TRBV29-1 with TRBJ1-1; D gene uncertain. The CDR3 loop spans 14 amino acids. V lost 6 bases, J lost 4 bases, and 18 bases lay in between. Germline V gene sequence: CDR1 SQVTM, CDR2 ANQGSEA. CDR3 residues: CSVLRKVSFTEAFF. CDR3 bases: TGCAGCGTCCTCAGGAAGGTCTCCTTCACTGAAGCTTTCTTT. Based on the CDR3 plus reference TRBV29-1 and TRBJ1-1, the full variable domain is SAVISQKPSRDICQRGTSLTIQCQVDSQVTMMFWYRQQPGQSLTLIATANQGSEATYESGFVIDKFPISRPNLTFSTLTVSNMSPEDSSIYLCSVLRKVSFTEAFFGQGTRLTVV.

The chain employs TRBV27 and TRBJ1-3, with D possibly matching TRBD1 (6 bases). V gave up 9 bases and J gave up 0 bases, with 9 bases separating them. Germline V gives CDR1 MNHEY, CDR2 SMNVEV (reference sequence). This CDR3 spans 13 amino acids. CDR3 residues: CASRQASGNTIYF. The CDR3 DNA follows: TGTGCCAGTCGACAGGCCTCTGGAAACACCATATATTTT.

The chain recombines TRBV5-6 with TRBJ2-1, with D perhaps TRBD1 or TRBD2 (5 bases each). Trimming cost V 4 bases and J 10 bases, with 18 bases left between them. Germline lookup yields CDR1 SGHDT and CDR2 YYEEEE. The CDR3 length is 14 residues. Written as DNA, the CDR3 is TGTGCCAGCAGCCTATCGGGACGTCTTCACGAGCAGTTCTTC. Translated, it gives CASSLSGRLHEQFF.

The rearrangement links TRBV7-2 to TRBJ2-1, with D perhaps matching TRBD2 (5 bases). Trimming cost V 1 base and J 4 bases, with 14 bases left between them. Germline V gives CDR1 SGHTA, CDR2 FQGNSA. This CDR3 region has 16 residues. CDR3 loop: CASSLGGTRRYNEQFF. The CDR3 region has the DNA TGTGCCAGCAGCTTAGGGGGAACTAGAAGGTACAATGAGCAGTTCTTC.

The chain recombines TRBV14 with TRBJ2-3, with a weak D call TRBD2 (6 bases). The CDR3 totals 12 residues. V lost 4 bases, J lost 7 bases, and 9 bases lay in between. From germline, CDR1 is SGHDN and CDR2 FVKESK. CDR3 sequence (DNA): TGTGCCAGCAGCCCGGCGGGGCATACGCAGTATTTT. Protein: CASSPAGHTQYF.

This chain uses TRBV5-4 with TRBJ2-5, with 14 bases identical to TRBD2. Trimming cost V 4 bases and J 2 bases; bases outside gene matches: 16. The CDR3 has 20 residues. CDR1 is SGHNT, CDR2 YYREEE, per germline (reference sequence). The CDR3 spells CASSMLTSGGAFGGQETQYF. For the CDR3, the DNA is TGTGCCAGCAGCATGCTGACTAGCGGGGGGGCGTTTGGTGGGCAAGAGACCCAGTACTTC.

The V call is TRBV25-1, the J call TRBJ2-3, with a possible D match to TRBD1 (6 bases). Trimming removed 5 bases from V and 2 bases from J, with 14 bases in between. CDR1 and CDR2 from the germline V gene are MGHDK and SYGVNS. CDR3 size: 15 residues. The CDR3 DNA follows: TGTGCCAGCAGTAACCCGGACAGACACACAGATACGCAGTATTTT. Protein sequence: CASSNPDRHTDTQYF.

The chain joins TRBV5-1 to TRBJ1-1; D may be TRBD1 (5 bases). CDR1 and CDR2 from the germline V gene are SGHRS and YFSETQ. V dropped 6 bases and J dropped 5 bases, with 11 bases sitting between them. The CDR3 contains 12 residues. In DNA form, the CDR3 reads TGCGCCAGCATAGGCGACAGAACTGAAGCTTTCTTT. It specifies CASIGDRTEAFF.

The chain is built from TRBV11-1 and TRBJ2-7; 10 bases align to TRBD1. V dropped 4 bases and J dropped 7; count of bases not matched to a gene: 7. The CDR3 length is 14 residues. The germline V gene encodes CDR1 SGHAT and CDR2 FQDESV (reference sequence). In nucleotides, the CDR3 is TGTGCCAGCAGCTCCGGGACAGGGGTGGGGGAGCAGTACTTC. This encodes CASSSGTGVGEQYF.

This clone was seen more than once but under ten times. The chain is built from TRBV5-4 and TRBJ1-2; D is ambiguous. This CDR3 has 15 residues. V lost 0 bases and J lost 5, with 14 bases in between. The germline gives CDR1 SGHNT, CDR2 YYREEE (reference sequence). The CDR3 DNA reads as TGTGCCAGCAGCTTGGCTCCGGACGGGAAGTATGGCTACACCTTC. Residues: CASSLAPDGKYGYTF. The complete variable domain, with remaining parts taken from reference TRBV5-4 and TRBJ1-2, reads ETGVTQSPTHLIKTRGQQVTLRCSSQSGHNTVSWYQQALGQGPQFIFQYYREEENGRGNFPPRFSGLQFPNYSSELNVNALELDDSALYLCASSLAPDGKYGYTFGSGTRLTVV.

This clone occurred a few times. This chain uses TRBV10-3 with TRBJ1-6; D perhaps matches TRBD1 (5 bases). V lost 6 bases and J lost 11, with 11 bases in between. Germline V gene data show CDR1 as ENHRY and CDR2 as SYGVKD. This CDR3 comprises 12 residues. Here the CDR3 DNA reads TGTGCCATCAGCCAGGGAGGAACACCCCTCCACTTT. This gives the protein CAISQGGTPLHF.

The DNA of the CDR3 is TGTGCCAGCAGTTCGACAGGGACAGGCGAGCAGTACTTC. Encoded protein: CASSSTGTGEQYF. The rearrangement joins TRBV28 to TRBJ2-7; 8 positions match TRBD1. V trimming: 4 bases; J trimming: 6 bases; junction bases outside the gene matches: 5. The CDR3 is 13 amino acids. Germline V gene data show CDR1 as MDHEN and CDR2 as SYDVKM.

This chain joins TRBV11-2 and TRBJ2-2, with a weak D call TRBD2 (6 bases). Trimming took 4 bases from V and 3 from J, leaving 12 bases between them. From germline, CDR1 is SGHAT and CDR2 FQNNGV. The CDR3 consists of 15 residues. CDR3 in amino acids: CASSSRGAYTGELFF. In nucleotides, the CDR3 is TGTGCCAGCAGCTCCCGCGGGGCGTACACCGGGGAGCTGTTTTTT.

The chain uses TRBV5-1 and TRBJ1-1; D uncertain. The CDR3 length is 14 residues. V lost 1 base and J 1 base, leaving 8 bases between the germline ends. Germline V lookup: CDR1 SGHRS, CDR2 YFSETQ. The CDR3 DNA sequence: TGCGCCAGCAGCTTGTTCTCGGAGAACACTGAAGCTTTCTTT. Encoded protein: CASSLFSENTEAFF. Supplemented by reference TRBV5-1 and TRBJ1-1, the full variable domain reads KAGVTQTPRYLIKTRGQQVTLSCSPISGHRSVSWYQQTPGQGLQFLFEYFSETQRNKGNFPGRFSGRQFSNSRSEMNVSTLELGDSALYLCASSLFSENTEAFFGQGTRLTVV.

The rearrangement uses TRBV10-3 and TRBJ1-2; D uncertain. V lost 6 bases and J 4 bases, leaving 12 bases between the germline ends. The germline gives CDR1 ENHRY, CDR2 SYGVKD. The CDR3 loop spans 13 amino acids. CDR3 sequence reads: CAISANSGYGYTF. CDR3 nucleotide sequence: TGTGCCATCAGCGCCAATTCGGGCTATGGCTACACCTTC.

V is TRBV11-2 and J is TRBJ2-3; TRBD2 matches 11 bases. V lost 2 bases to trimming and J lost 3 bases; unmatched junction nucleotides: 4. The germline V gene has CDR1 SGHAT and CDR2 FQNNGV. The length of the CDR3 is 16 residues. As DNA, the CDR3 is TGTGCCAGCAGCTTATCCCCTAGCGGGGGGACAGATACGCAGTATTTT. It codes for CASSLSPSGGTDTQYF.